The 18 T cell receptor beta chains below come from one sample, sequenced in a study of T cells after yellow fever vaccination. TCRdb re-analysed the 5' RACE reads in MiXCR, keeping a single row per CDR3 protein. Of 300,000 to 350,000 distinct CDR3 sequences listed, roughly 10% are singletons. The sample was CD4+ T cells sorted from PBMCs, taken 45 days after the yellow fever booster vaccination. The receptors here all came from a man aged 18 to 30 who received the YFV17D yellow fever vaccine.

The chain recombines TRBV12-3 or TRBV12-4 with TRBJ1-6, with D tentatively TRBD1 (5 bases). With 6 bases removed from V and 10 bases from J, the gap between germline ends came to 19 bases. The CDR3 consists of 15 residues. CDR3 sequence: CASSRAGTRTSPLHF. The CDR3 DNA sequence: TGTGCCAGCAGCCGCGCCGGGACGAGAACCTCACCCCTCCACTTT.

V and J are TRBV7-2 and TRBJ2-3; 9 positions agree with TRBD1. Germline V gene data show CDR1 as SGHTA and CDR2 as FQGNSA. V shed 4 bases, J shed 4 bases, and the junction held 3 bases outside the gene matches. The CDR3 spans 14 residues. CDR3 sequence: CASSWDRAADTQYF. The CDR3 region has the DNA TGTGCCAGCAGCTGGGACAGGGCGGCAGATACGCAGTATTTT.

The rearrangement uses TRBV2 and TRBJ2-6; D gene unclear. The V and J ends lost 7 bases and 2 bases respectively, with 6 bases between them. CDR1 is SNHLY and CDR2 is FYNNEI in the germline V gene. This CDR3 is 13 amino acids long. CDR3 bases: TGTGCCAGCAAAAGCACTGGGGCCAACGTCCTGACTTTC. This sequence encodes CASKSTGANVLTF.

This clonotype was detected only a few times. This chain joins TRBV14 and TRBJ2-3; D ambiguous. V dropped 1 base and J dropped 2 bases, with 10 bases sitting between them. The CDR3 is made up of 15 amino acids. From germline, CDR1 is SGHDN and CDR2 FVKESK. DNA of the CDR3: TGTGCCAGCAGCCAAGTGGGGTGGTACACAGATACGCAGTATTTT. It yields the protein CASSQVGWYTDTQYF. Filled out from reference TRBV14 and TRBJ2-3, the complete variable domain reads EAGVTQFPSHSVIEKGQTVTLRCDPISGHDNLYWYRRVMGKEIKFLLHFVKESKQDESGMPNNRFLAERTGGTYSTLKVQPAELEDSGVYFCASSQVGWYTDTQYFGPGTRLTVL.

The genes are TRBV4-3 and TRBJ2-5; D perhaps matches TRBD1 (5 bases). Looked up from germline, CDR1 is LGHNA and CDR2 is YSLEER. The CDR3 is 14 residues long. V was clipped by 2 bases and J by 2 bases, with 9 bases between them. The CDR3 spells CASSQSQGQETQYF. CDR3 coding DNA: TGCGCCAGCAGCCAATCTCAGGGTCAAGAGACCCAGTACTTC.

This clonotype appeared many times. The V gene is TRBV11-2, the J gene TRBJ1-2; tentative D call: TRBD1 (5 bases). Deletions cut 2 bases from V and 5 bases from J, with 21 bases between. This CDR3 is 17 amino acids long. Per the germline V gene, CDR1 is SGHAT and CDR2 is FQNNGV. CDR3 amino acids: CASSLLAGTPETYGYTF. CDR3 DNA sequence: TGTGCCAGCAGCTTATTAGCCGGGACTCCGGAGACTTATGGCTACACCTTC.

This clonotype was observed a few times. The genes are TRBV18 and TRBJ1-4, with D tentatively TRBD1 (6 bases). Looked up from germline, CDR1 is KGHSH and CDR2 is LQKENI. V was trimmed by 4 bases and J by 7 bases, leaving 22 bases between them. The CDR3 has 17 amino acids. Written as DNA, the CDR3 is TGTGCCAGCTCACAACAAGCCGGGACCCAAGGGGGTGAAAAACTGTTTTTT. It yields the protein CASSQQAGTQGGEKLFF. The full variable domain, with the rest looked up from reference TRBV18 and TRBJ1-4, is NAGVMQNPRHLVRRRGQEARLRCSPMKGHSHVYWYRQLPEEGLKFMVYLQKENIIDESGMPKERFSAEFPKEGPSILRIQQVVRGDSAAYFCASSQQAGTQGGEKLFFGSGTQLSVL.

This clonotype has more than one count but fewer than ten. The chain is built from TRBV4-3 and TRBJ1-3; maybe TRBD1 (5 bases). The germline gives CDR1 LGHNA, CDR2 YSLEER. The length of the CDR3 is 17 residues. Trimming removed 0 bases at V and 0 bases at J, with 12 bases between. The CDR3 here is CASSQDSHTGSGNTIYF. The CDR3 DNA follows: TGCGCCAGCAGCCAAGATTCTCACACAGGCTCTGGAAACACCATATATTTT.

This clonotype was detected only a few times. The chain couples TRBV7-2 to TRBJ2-4; D is unclear. V was pared by 0 bases and J by 4 bases, with 10 bases between. The CDR3 sequence is 15 residues long. Per germline, CDR1 SGHTA and CDR2 FQGNSA. The CDR3: CASSLALGTKNIQYF. The CDR3 DNA is TGTGCCAGCAGCTTAGCGCTCGGCACTAAAAACATTCAGTACTTC.

This clonotype was counted ten times or more. V and J are TRBV19 and TRBJ1-1; 8 bases match TRBD1. The germline V gene encodes CDR1 LNHDA and CDR2 SQIVND (reference sequence). The V segment lost 10 bases and the J segment 4 bases; nucleotides outside the gene matches: 11. The CDR3 contains 14 residues. The CDR3 protein is CATIWTGRFTEAFF. DNA for the CDR3: TGTGCCACAATATGGACAGGGAGATTCACTGAAGCTTTCTTT. Supplemented by reference TRBV19 and TRBJ1-1, the full variable domain reads DGGITQSPKYLFRKEGQNVTLSCEQNLNHDAMYWYRQDPGQGLRLIYYSQIVNDFQKGDIAEGYSVSREKKESFPLTVTSAQKNPTAFYLCATIWTGRFTEAFFGQGTRLTVV.

The chain employs TRBV7-3 and TRBJ2-3, with D possibly matching TRBD2 (5 bases). CDR1 SGHTA and CDR2 FQGTGA come from the germline V gene. Trimming shortened V by 6 bases and J by 1 base, and 14 bases separated the two germline ends. The CDR3 covers 15 residues. DNA of the CDR3: TGTGCCAGCAGACCAAGCGGTGCTGGCACAGATACGCAGTATTTT. Amino acid sequence: CASRPSGAGTDTQYF.

This clonotype came up a few times. This chain joins TRBV7-8 and TRBJ2-3; maybe TRBD2 (6 bases). The germline CDR1 and CDR2 sequences are SGHVS and FQNEAQ. The CDR3 is 15 amino acids. V was trimmed by 5 bases and J by 6 bases, leaving 18 bases between them. CDR3 DNA: TGTGCCAGCAGCCGACGGGGGTCAGTTTGGGATACGCAGTATTTT. It encodes CASSRRGSVWDTQYF.

The chain has TRBV4-3 and TRBJ2-7; D possibly corresponds to TRBD2 (6 bases). In germline, CDR1 is LGHNA, CDR2 YSLEER. With 0 bases removed from V and 5 bases from J, the gap between germline ends came to 14 bases. This CDR3 spans 15 amino acids. The CDR3 DNA sequence: TGCGCCAGCAGCCAAGAGAAGGGGAGGAGGGACGAGCAGTACTTC. It specifies CASSQEKGRRDEQYF.

Only a few counts were recorded for this clonotype. J is TRBJ2-1 and V is TRBV4-1; TRBD2 aligns across 15 bases. CDR3 size: 17 residues. Germline CDR1 and CDR2: MGHRA and YSYEKL. The J segment lost 2 bases and the V segment lost 4 bases, leaving 3 bases of the junction unmatched. The CDR3 loop reads CASSPGLAGGTYNEQFF. As DNA, the CDR3 is TGCGCCAGCAGCCCGGGACTAGCGGGGGGCACCTACAATGAGCAGTTCTTC.

CDR3 bases: TGCAGTGCCCGAGCGAGGGGGAGCTCCTACAATGAGCAGTTCTTC. It specifies CSARARGSSYNEQFF. The chain recombines TRBV29-1 with TRBJ2-1; D is possibly TRBD1 (6 bases). Germline V lookup: CDR1 SQVTM, CDR2 ANQGSEA. The CDR3 consists of 15 residues.

This clonotype came up a few times. The J gene is TRBJ1-6, the V gene TRBV7-2; 8 bases align to TRBD1. Germline assignment: CDR1 SGHTA and CDR2 FQGNSA. The CDR3 has 16 amino acids. With 4 bases clipped from V and 5 bases from J, the junction kept 7 bases outside the gene matches. CDR3 residues: CASSSRQGRNNSPLHF. Written as DNA, the CDR3 is TGTGCCAGCAGCTCACGACAGGGGCGTAATAATTCACCCCTCCACTTT.

This clonotype occurred a few times. The chain carries TRBV9 and TRBJ1-1; tentatively, D is TRBD1 (6 bases). V was trimmed by 0 bases and J by 0 bases, leaving 15 bases between them. Germline V lookup: CDR1 SGDLS, CDR2 YYNGEE. The CDR3 consists of 17 residues. CDR3 sequence (DNA): TGTGCCAGCAGCGTAGATGCGGACAGATTCATGAACACTGAAGCTTTCTTT. Residues: CASSVDADRFMNTEAFF.

The chain joins TRBV5-1 to TRBJ2-2; 8 nucleotides align to TRBD2. The J segment lost 9 bases and the V segment lost 0 bases, leaving 4 bases of the junction unmatched. The CDR3 extends over 14 amino acids. Germline CDR1 is SGHRS and CDR2 is YFSETQ. CDR3 sequence: CASSLGTSLWELFF. CDR3 nucleotides: TGCGCCAGCAGCTTGGGGACTAGCTTATGGGAGCTGTTTTTT. The variable domain in full, with the rest retrieved from reference TRBV5-1 and TRBJ2-2, is KAGVTQTPRYLIKTRGQQVTLSCSPISGHRSVSWYQQTPGQGLQFLFEYFSETQRNKGNFPGRFSGRQFSNSRSEMNVSTLELGDSALYLCASSLGTSLWELFFGEGSRLTVL.